The present T cell receptor (beta chain) was sequenced within a study of neurological immune-mediated disorders. Trimming shortened V by 2 bases and J by 0 bases, and 5 bases separated the two germline ends. The CDR3 consists of 14 residues. Germline V gene data show CDR1 as SGHTA and CDR2 as FQGNSA. Broader study findings: Multiple sclerosis, the disease with the least TCR clonal expansion, fell below healthy controls, whereas HTLV-1-associated myelopathy showed the most.

This clonotype was seen repeatedly, ten times or more. Its antigen remains unidentified. The cDNA came from 5'RACE with 10-nucleotide random UMIs. Every sequencing run produced over 180 million TCR-beta sequences, and the sequences from any one run covered 15-18 subjects. TCRdb re-analysed the 5' RACE reads in MiXCR, keeping a single row per CDR3 protein. The sample has about 59,000 distinct CDR3 sequences, about 3.5% seen once. This rearrangement joins TRBV7-2 to TRBJ2-1; D remains unclear. Sample: PBMCs. The TCR sequence derives from a woman between 50 and 59 years old with multiple sclerosis. CDR3 sequence (DNA): TGTGCCAGCAGCTTATCTAGCTCCTACAATGAGCAGTTCTTC. Its translation is CASSLSSSYNEQFF.